These 15 T cell receptor beta chains share one sample of origin, sequenced in a study of cytomegalovirus exposure and HLA in healthy donors. Primers for the PCR totalled 60 Vbeta and 13 Jbeta. Profiled with immunoSEQ multiplex PCR; TCRdb holds only in-frame clones, not every one. The repertoire consists of around 180,000 clones, with over 80% occurring once and the leading ten covering approximately 1.2%. The sample comprised PBMCs. The receptors were sampled from a boy aged 2-15 years in good health and CMV-seronegative.

CDR3 in amino acids: CASSPNFSGNTEAFF. The CDR3 bases are TGTGCCAGCTCACCAAATTTTTCGGGGAACACTGAAGCTTTCTTT. This chain connects TRBV18 to TRBJ1-1; no clear D gene. CDR1 is KGHSH, CDR2 LQKENI, per germline. This CDR3 is built from 15 residues. With 2 bases removed from V and 1 base from J, the gap between germline ends came to 11 bases.

This clone has only a few counts. This rearrangement joins TRBV5-4 to TRBJ2-1; D not resolved. Trimming shortened V by 4 bases and J by 0 bases, and 8 bases separated the two germline ends. The CDR3 runs to 14 residues. Germline V gene data show CDR1 as SGHNT and CDR2 as YYREEE (reference sequence). The CDR3 sequence is CASSPTGSYNEQFF. The CDR3 DNA follows: TGTGCCAGCAGCCCCACGGGCTCCTACAATGAGCAGTTCTTC.

In its sample, this clone was seen a few times. CDR3 sequence (DNA): TGTGCCAGCAGGCCGGGGACTAGCGGCACAGATACGCAGTATTTT. As protein: CASRPGTSGTDTQYF. The J gene is TRBJ2-3, the V gene TRBV27; 10 bases align to TRBD2. V was pared by 6 bases and J by 1 base, with 4 bases of the junction left unmatched. CDR1 is MNHEY and CDR2 is SMNVEV in the germline V gene (reference sequence). CDR3 length equals 15 residues.

V gene TRBV7-2 combines with J gene TRBJ2-7; tentatively, D is TRBD2 (6 bases). The CDR3 totals 16 residues. Germline-derived CDR1 and CDR2 are SGHTA and FQGNSA. V shed 6 bases and J shed 0 bases, with 18 bases lying between them. The CDR3 DNA is TGTGCCAGCAGGGGCGCGACTAGTGAAAGCTCCTACGAGCAGTACTTC. It yields the protein CASRGATSESSYEQYF.

CDR3 bases: TGTGCCAGCAGTTCGCCAGGGTGGGACTTTAGCACCTTC. Its translation is CASSSPGWDFSTF. The chain joins TRBV5-5 to TRBJ1-2; a possible D gene is TRBD1 (5 bases). CDR3 length: 13 residues. Trimming removed 5 bases at V and 13 bases at J, with 21 bases between. Germline-derived CDR1 and CDR2 are SGHKS and YYEKEE (reference sequence).

The chain links TRBV7-2 to TRBJ2-2, with a tentative D call TRBD1 (5 bases). CDR1 is SGHTA, CDR2 FQGNSA, per germline. V was cut by 0 bases and J by 10 bases, with 18 bases left in between. The length of the CDR3 is 16 residues. This CDR3 is CASSLANGASRMELFF. CDR3 nucleotide sequence: TGTGCCAGCAGCTTAGCTAATGGGGCCTCGCGGATGGAGCTGTTTTTT.

This clone is a singleton in its sample. This sequence joins TRBV9 and TRBJ2-2; perhaps TRBD1 as D (7 bases). From germline, CDR1 is SGDLS and CDR2 YYNGEE. There are 21 residues in the CDR3. Trimming stripped 1 base from V and 1 base from J, with 26 bases between. The CDR3 coding sequence is TGTGCCAGCAGCGTAAGGCCTGTGCCCCTCGCGGGACAGCGGAACACCGGGGAGCTGTTTTTT. Its protein product is CASSVRPVPLAGQRNTGELFF.

J is TRBJ1-2 and V is TRBV30, with unresolved D. The V gene lost 5 bases and the J gene lost 4 bases, with 20 bases spanning the gap. Germline V lookup: CDR1 GTSNPN, CDR2 SVGIG (reference sequence). This CDR3 spans 15 amino acids. Written as DNA, the CDR3 is TGTGCCTGGGGTGAACCGCCGACTCCCATCTATGGCTACACCTTC. Amino acid sequence: CAWGEPPTPIYGYTF.

Only a few counts were recorded for this clone. The chain couples TRBV6-4 to TRBJ1-1; D ambiguous. Trimming stripped 5 bases from V and 0 bases from J, with 10 bases between. There are 14 residues in the CDR3. Germline assignment: CDR1 MRHNA and CDR2 SNTAGT. The CDR3 spells CASSLKQVNTEAFF. As DNA, the CDR3 is TGTGCCAGCAGTCTGAAGCAGGTGAACACTGAAGCTTTCTTT.

V is TRBV4-2 and J is TRBJ1-2; possibly TRBD1 for D (5 bases). CDR3 length: 14 residues. Germline V gene lookup returns CDR1 LGHNA and CDR2 YNFKEQ. Trimming left V 2 bases short and J 7 bases short, with 14 bases between. This CDR3 is CASSQKRGNGGYTF. The CDR3 coding sequence is TGTGCCAGCAGCCAAAAAAGGGGTAACGGTGGCTACACCTTC.

The chain combines TRBV19 with TRBJ1-6; D is unresolved. Trimming removed 7 bases at V and 10 bases at J, with 17 bases between. Germline V CDR1 and CDR2: LNHDA, SQIVND (reference sequence). CDR3 length: 14 residues. The CDR3, as DNA: TGTGCCAGTAAGGCGACCGGAGTGATATCACCCCTCCACTTT. Translating gives CASKATGVISPLHF.

V is TRBV7-2 and J is TRBJ2-1, with D possibly being TRBD2 (6 bases). Trimming stripped 5 bases from V and 1 base from J, with 18 bases between. CDR1 SGHTA and CDR2 FQGNSA come from the germline V gene. This CDR3 contains 17 residues. The CDR3 DNA reads TGTGCCAGCAGCCCCATCGCATGGGGGGAGTCCTACAATGAGCAGTTCTTC. Protein sequence: CASSPIAWGESYNEQFF.

The V and J genes are TRBV30 and TRBJ1-1; possibly TRBD1 for D (6 bases). This CDR3 spans 13 amino acids. Trimming removed 4 bases at V and 7 bases at J, with 16 bases between. Germline values: CDR1 GTSNPN, CDR2 SVGIG (reference sequence). CDR3 residues: CAWKHEEDSEAFF. CDR3 in DNA: TGTGCCTGGAAACATGAGGAGGACAGTGAAGCTTTCTTT.

V is TRBV30 and J is TRBJ2-1; no firm D call. CDR3 size: 10 residues. Trimming left V 3 bases short and J 7 bases short, with 4 bases between. CDR1 is GTSNPN, CDR2 SVGIG, per germline (reference sequence). CDR3 region: CAWSRNEQFF. CDR3 DNA: TGTGCCTGGAGCCGGAATGAGCAGTTCTTC.

The chain combines TRBV29-1 with TRBJ2-1; 13 nucleotides align to TRBD2. This CDR3 region has 20 residues. CDR1 is SQVTM and CDR2 is ANQGSEA in the germline V gene. Trimming cost V 7 bases and J 0 bases; bases outside gene matches: 18. The CDR3 bases are TGCAGCGCTGCGGGGGGGAGACTAGCGGGAGGTTGGAGCTCCTACAATGAGCAGTTCTTC. Residues: CSAAGGRLAGGWSSYNEQFF.